This T cell receptor beta chain was recorded in a study of blood T cells in healthy people across ages. As to this clonotype: Its specificity is unknown.

Germline V gene data show CDR1 as LGHDT and CDR2 as YNNKEL (reference sequence). The CDR3 runs to 12 residues. Deletions cut 4 bases from V and 5 bases from J, with 8 bases between. A sample-barcoded 5' primer and a J-beta primer mix were used in a second PCR of roughly 6 to 11 cycles. From the 5' RACE reads, TCRdb called clonotypes with MiXCR, one entry per CDR3 protein. Here the sample spans more than 650,000 distinct CDR3 sequences, 20% to 30% being singletons. General study findings and limits: Researchers said unsorted PBMCs prevented a conclusive naive versus antigen-experienced comparison.

The data were also submitted as part of a second study, on T cells of mothers and their children.

The sample consisted of blood. The clonotype comes from a boy between 10 and 17 years old in good health. The chain joins TRBV3-1 to TRBJ2-5; no clear D. The CDR3 DNA is TGTGCCAGCAGCCGAACTTGGGAGACCCAGTACTTC. It codes for CASSRTWETQYF.